These 3 T cell receptor beta chains share one sample of origin, sequenced in a study of STAT5B mutations in CD4+ large granular lymphocyte leukemia. Data came from immunoSEQ multiplex PCR; TCRdb stores just in-frame clones and leaves some out. The table lists 20,000 to 25,000 clones, roughly 80% of them singletons. Sequencing used CD4+ T cells from blood buffy coats. These receptors were taken from a human donor in good health.

On this clone itself: One end of the junction does not line up with germline, which may come from a read error. The rearrangement uses TRBV4-2 and TRBJ2-3, with 9 positions matching TRBD2. The CDR3 totals 12 residues. CDR1 is LGHNA and CDR2 is YNFKEQ in the germline V gene. CDR3 bases: TGTGCCAGCAGCCAAGGTGGACTAGCGATGGATTTT. Translated, it gives CASSQGGLAMDF.

The genes are TRBV30 and TRBJ2-2; D uncertain. Deletions cut 2 bases from V and 3 bases from J, with 7 bases between. Germline-derived CDR1 and CDR2 are GTSNPN and SVGIG (reference sequence). The CDR3 loop spans 13 amino acids. The CDR3 here is CAWSPKHTGELFF. The CDR3 DNA follows: TGTGCCTGGAGTCCGAAGCACACCGGGGAGCTGTTTTTT.

CDR3 amino acids: CASSQTHGGRNQPQHF. The CDR3 DNA follows: TGTGCCAGCAGCCAGACGCACGGGGGTCGGAATCAGCCCCAGCATTTT. The rearrangement links TRBV4-2 to TRBJ1-5; a weak D match, TRBD1 (5 bases). Trimming shortened V by 3 bases and J by 4 bases, and 16 bases separated the two germline ends. This CDR3 has 16 residues. Germline loops: CDR1 LGHNA, CDR2 YNFKEQ.